This T cell receptor (beta chain) was obtained from a study of cytomegalovirus exposure and HLA in healthy donors. Study-wide background: An earlier analysis found around 100 million unique TCR beta sequences from 150 million to 200 million T cells.

To note about this clone: The antigen is unknown.

The primer mix had 60 Vbeta and 13 Jbeta primers. Repertoires were generated with immunoSEQ multiplex PCR, while TCRdb's copy carries only in-frame clones and drops some. This sample has roughly 130,000 clones, with about 74% found just once. Whole-study results and caveats: The classifier, whose performance was assessed in both the original and validation cohorts, reportedly diagnosed cytomegalovirus status with high specificity and sensitivity. A link between a missense DCLRE1C variant and TCR beta V- and J-gene trimming emerged from a later analysis. Presence/absence analyses treated sequencing depth as roughly uniform across donors.

Germline CDR1 LGHNA, CDR2 YNFKEQ. The CDR3 contains 14 residues. V lost 4 bases and J lost 8; bases outside the gene matches: 2. This TCR derives from a woman between 45 and 60 years old in good health and CMV-seropositive. The sample was PBMCs. The chain uses TRBV4-2 and TRBJ1-6; 10 bases are a match to TRBD1. The CDR3 loop is CASSPGTGDSPLHF. The CDR3 coding sequence is TGTGCCAGCAGCCCCGGGACAGGGGATTCACCCCTCCACTTT.